This TCR beta chain was captured by sequencing in a study of T cells after yellow fever vaccination (dated by TCRdb to between 2017 and 2020). At the level of the whole study: The SMART-Seq v4 Ultra Low Input RNA kit was used to prepare libraries from fractions with low cell numbers. Blood was collected at multiple timepoints before and after primary and secondary immunization, and bulk PBMC replicates and cell subsets were isolated. To track T-cell clones before and after primary and booster YFV17D yellow fever vaccination, bulk TCR alpha and beta repertoires were sequenced longitudinally. Two healthy male donors, one aged 18 to 29 and one aged 30 to 40 years, made up the cohort. Here is what the overall study found, with its caveats: A small share of clonotypes occurred in both CD4 and CD8 compartments, likely arising from convergent recombination. After the booster, most of the clones that had expanded following primary vaccination were detected again (almost 98% of CD4 and around 90% of CD8), which suggests that memory was broadly maintained. The secondary T-cell response was weaker than the primary response but faster, peaking on day 5 instead of day 15. Because the study included only a couple of donors, the extent to which the findings can be generalized is limited. Because abundant contaminating clonotypes from the bulk population could be contained in FACS-sorted repertoires, computational filtering was required.

TCR cDNA was synthesized by 5'RACE template switching, through which a universal primer site and unique molecular identifiers were introduced. Priming of cDNA synthesis was performed from both the TCR alpha and TCR beta constant segments. Library amplification involved two PCR steps, and the second step added sample barcodes and sequencing adapters. Sequencing of the libraries was done on either Illumina HiSeq 2500 (2x100 bp) or NovaSeq (2x150 bp). Per the original workflow: Demultiplexing of reads and collapsing into UMI consensus sequences were performed with MIGEC, and V(D)J alignment was carried out with MiXCR. Vaccine-responding clonotypes were identified with edgeR using replicate PBMC samples, with FDR below 0.01 and a log2 fold change above 5 up to day 15 being required. Each bulk clonotype received a CD4 or CD8 identity based on whether the sequenced CD4 or CD8 repertoire contained that clonotype at higher abundance. The raw public data were reprocessed by TCRdb itself: fastp quality trimming at Q25, MiXCR clonotype calling, in-frame beta chains only. CDR3 protein sequences are deduplicated, and each keeps its most common genes and DNA. These V and J calls derive from TCRdb rather than the authors' analysis. Within this sample are over 70,000 distinct CDR3 sequences, with roughly 8% of them counted one time only. The ten largest clones add up to around 38% of the sample.

Reading the label with the study, this specimen's treatment or condition is: live attenuated yellow fever vaccine strain. A standard Ficoll-Paque protocol was used to isolate PBMCs from peripheral blood. Dynabeads CD4 and CD8 positive selection kits were used to isolate CD4 and CD8 T-cell fractions. TriZol was used to extract RNA from bulk PBMCs, from CD4 and CD8 fractions, and from dextramer-positive and dextramer-negative fractions. This clonotype was seen a few times. This clone's antigen is unknown. Base-call qualities are not available, and no considerably larger clone is one nucleotide away. Taken from the germline V gene (reference sequence), the CDR1 and CDR2 loops are LGHDT and YNNKEL. V was cut back by 1 base and J by 6 bases, leaving a gap of 13 bases between them. The cysteine opens and the phenylalanine closes a CDR3 of 15 amino acids. Just the 45-base CDR3 DNA is kept, in frame starting at base 1.

Here the sequenced sample was CD8+ T cells sorted from PBMCs, taken on the day of the yellow fever booster vaccination. This sequence originates from a man younger than 45 who received the YFV17D yellow fever vaccine. The chain joins TRBV3-1 to TRBJ2-1, with no D gene named confidently. CDR3 sequence: CASSQGTHMANEQFF. The sequence in DNA is TGTGCCAGCAGCCAAGGGACCCATATGGCCAATGAGCAGTTCTTC.